These 26 T cell receptor beta chains came from one sample sequenced in a study of cytomegalovirus exposure and HLA in healthy donors. 60 Vbeta and 13 Jbeta primers were used in PCR. Only in-frame clones appear in the TCRdb table, and some are missing; sequencing was by immunoSEQ multiplex PCR. The table includes tens of thousands of clones, roughly three quarters detected once. Sequencing was performed on PBMCs. These receptors all come from a man aged 25-45 years in good health and CMV-seronegative.

The chain uses TRBV9 and TRBJ2-7, with 8 bases matching TRBD1. This CDR3 has 15 amino acids. CDR1 and CDR2 (germline): SGDLS, YYNGEE. J was trimmed by 6 bases and V by 4 bases; bases with no gene match: 12. The CDR3 loop is CASSPPGRGLLEQYF. CDR3 DNA sequence: TGTGCCAGCAGCCCCCCGGGCAGGGGGCTTCTCGAGCAGTACTTC.

This clone occurred once. The chain links TRBV30 to TRBJ2-7; 10 bases agree with TRBD1. The CDR3 consists of 15 residues. Germline V lookup: CDR1 GTSNPN, CDR2 SVGIG (reference sequence). V lost 1 base and J lost 3; bases outside the gene matches: 6. CDR3 DNA: TGTGCCTGGAGTGGCGCCGGGACAGGGGACTACGAGCAGTACTTC. Protein: CAWSGAGTGDYEQYF. The whole variable domain, filled in from reference TRBV30 and TRBJ2-7, reads SQTIHQWPATLVQPVGSPLSLECTVEGTSNPNLYWYRQAAGRGLQLLFYSVGIGQISSEVPQNLSASRPQDRQFILSSKKLLLSDSGFYLCAWSGAGTGDYEQYFGPGTRLTVT.

The CDR3 reads CASSHPGLDNREQFF. The CDR3 region has the DNA TGCGCCAGCAGCCACCCGGGACTAGATAACCGTGAGCAGTTCTTC. The chain recombines TRBV4-1 with TRBJ2-1; TRBD2 matches 8 bases. The CDR3 has 15 amino acids. Germline V lookup: CDR1 MGHRA, CDR2 YSYEKL. The junction had 10 bases not matched to a gene; V was cut back by 3 bases and J by 9 bases.

The chain couples TRBV5-1 to TRBJ2-7; tentative D call: TRBD1 (6 bases). The V end lost 0 bases, the J end lost 0 bases, and 7 bases lay between the germline ends. Germline V gene sequence: CDR1 SGHRS, CDR2 YFSETQ. The CDR3 is made up of 14 amino acids. CDR3 sequence reads: CASSLEQGSYEQYF. The CDR3 bases are TGCGCCAGCAGCTTGGAACAGGGCTCCTACGAGCAGTACTTC. Variable domain in full (rest from reference TRBV5-1 and TRBJ2-7): KAGVTQTPRYLIKTRGQQVTLSCSPISGHRSVSWYQQTPGQGLQFLFEYFSETQRNKGNFPGRFSGRQFSNSRSEMNVSTLELGDSALYLCASSLEQGSYEQYFGPGTRLTVT.

V usage is TRBV10-3 and J usage is TRBJ2-2, with 14 positions matching TRBD2. After removal of 7 bases from V and 5 bases from J, the junction contained 9 bases not matched to a gene. The CDR3 sequence is 17 residues long. Germline V lookup: CDR1 ENHRY, CDR2 SYGVKD. The CDR3, as DNA: TGTGCCATCACCAAGACTAGCGGGGGGGCCAGGACCGGGGAGCTGTTTTTT. Protein sequence: CAITKTSGGARTGELFF.

A few counts support this clone. V and J are TRBV28 and TRBJ1-2; D is uncertain. The V gene lost 2 bases and the J gene lost 0 bases, with 10 bases spanning the gap. This CDR3 contains 15 residues. Germline V gene data show CDR1 as MDHEN and CDR2 as SYDVKM. This CDR3 is CASSLAEQANYGYTF. The CDR3 DNA sequence: TGTGCCAGCAGTTTAGCAGAACAAGCTAACTATGGCTACACCTTC.

The chain employs TRBV18 and TRBJ2-5; tentative D call: TRBD1 (7 bases). The germline V gene has CDR1 KGHSH and CDR2 LQKENI. V lost 3 bases and J 5 bases, leaving 16 bases between the germline ends. The length of the CDR3 is 15 residues. The CDR3 reads CASSPPAGTAETQYF. The CDR3 nucleotides read TGTGCCAGCTCACCTCCTGCGGGGACAGCCGAGACCCAGTACTTC.

The chain carries TRBV4-3 and TRBJ1-1; a weak D match, TRBD1 (6 bases). CDR1 is LGHNA and CDR2 is YSLEER in the germline V gene. The V and J ends lost 4 bases and 11 bases respectively, with 17 bases between them. This CDR3 comprises 13 residues. CDR3 coding DNA: TGCGCCAGCAGCCCAACGATACAGGGTAGGGCTTTCTTT. Protein sequence: CASSPTIQGRAFF.

The CDR3 DNA reads TGTGCCAGCAGTTTATCAGGGGACCAAATAGCCAAAAACATTCAGTACTTC. This translates into CASSLSGDQIAKNIQYF. The chain links TRBV28 to TRBJ2-4; maybe TRBD1 (6 bases). The CDR3 runs 17 residues. Germline CDR1 reads MDHEN; CDR2 reads SYDVKM. The V and J ends lost 1 base and 0 bases respectively, with 13 bases between them.

The rearrangement links TRBV2 to TRBJ1-2, with D perhaps matching TRBD1 (6 bases). CDR3 length equals 14 residues. Per germline, CDR1 SNHLY and CDR2 FYNNEI. With 4 bases removed from V and 0 bases from J, the gap between germline ends came to 9 bases. CDR3 sequence reads: CASSAGGANYGYTF. CDR3 DNA sequence: TGTGCCAGCAGTGCTGGGGGCGCTAACTATGGCTACACCTTC.

J is TRBJ2-4 and V is TRBV6-5; possible D gene TRBD1, 6 bases. This CDR3 has 16 amino acids. Germline values: CDR1 MNHEY, CDR2 SVGAGI. V lost 0 bases to trimming and J lost 0 bases, with 9 bases between them. CDR3 in amino acids: CASSYSTGRAKNIQYF. The DNA for the CDR3 is TGTGCCAGCAGTTACTCCACAGGGAGAGCCAAAAACATTCAGTACTTC.

The V gene is TRBV5-1, the J gene TRBJ1-1, with D possibly TRBD1 on 6 matching bases. The CDR3 has 13 residues. Germline CDR1 and CDR2: SGHRS and YFSETQ. Trimming stripped 8 bases from V and 5 bases from J, with 16 bases between. CDR3 nucleotides: TGCGCCAGTTCGGTACAGGGTGATACTGAAGCTTTCTTT. Amino acid sequence: CASSVQGDTEAFF.

This sequence joins TRBV6-5 and TRBJ2-7, with 8 nucleotides matching TRBD1. The germline V gene encodes CDR1 MNHEY and CDR2 SVGAGI. The V gene end was trimmed by 6 bases and the J gene end by 6 bases; junction bases not matched to a gene: 7. This CDR3 is built from 13 residues. In nucleotides, the CDR3 is TGTGCCAGCAGATCGGACAGGGCTGGCGAGCAGTACTTC. Encoded protein: CASRSDRAGEQYF.

The chain joins TRBV9 to TRBJ2-1; D is possibly TRBD2 (5 bases). Trimming stripped 6 bases from V and 3 bases from J, with 10 bases between. This CDR3 comprises 13 residues. The germline gives CDR1 SGDLS, CDR2 YYNGEE. As DNA, the CDR3 is TGTGCCAGCACTCCCCGGGACTACAATGAGCAGTTCTTC. Protein: CASTPRDYNEQFF.

The chain combines TRBV6-1 with TRBJ2-1; D not certain. V lost 5 bases, J lost 3 bases, and 8 bases lay in between. The length of the CDR3 is 13 residues. Looked up from germline, CDR1 is MNHNS and CDR2 is SASEGT. CDR3 nucleotides: TGTGCCAGCAGTTCTGATAGCTACAATGAGCAGTTCTTC. This sequence encodes CASSSDSYNEQFF.

This chain links TRBV19 with TRBJ2-2; 14 bases map to TRBD2. The CDR3 contains 18 residues. V shed 4 bases and J 3 bases; nucleotides not matched to a gene: 7. Germline V gene data show CDR1 as LNHDA and CDR2 as SQIVND (reference sequence). Here the CDR3 reads CASSTRLAGGQDTGELFF. DNA for the CDR3: TGTGCCAGTAGTACCCGACTAGCGGGGGGGCAGGACACCGGGGAGCTGTTTTTT.

The chain combines TRBV6-1 with TRBJ1-4; D might be TRBD1 (5 bases). The CDR3 extends over 16 amino acids. V lost 3 bases, J lost 7 bases, and 18 bases lay in between. Germline CDR1 is MNHNS and CDR2 is SASEGT. CDR3 sequence reads: CASSDWWGGEGEKLFF. The DNA of the CDR3 is TGTGCCAGCAGTGATTGGTGGGGGGGAGAGGGTGAAAAACTGTTTTTT.

The chain couples TRBV11-2 to TRBJ2-3, with 10 positions matching TRBD1. The J segment lost 5 bases and the V segment lost 4 bases, leaving 9 bases of the junction unmatched. The germline V gene has CDR1 SGHAT and CDR2 FQNNGV. The CDR3 loop spans 16 amino acids. The DNA for the CDR3 is TGTGCCAGCAGCTCCGCGGGACAGGGGATTGGAGATACGCAGTATTTT. Residues: CASSSAGQGIGDTQYF. Together with reference TRBV11-2 and TRBJ2-3, the CDR3 gives the full variable domain: EAGVAQSPRYKIIEKRQSVAFWCNPISGHATLYWYQQILGQGPKLLIQFQNNGVVDDSQLPKDRFSAERLKGVDSTLKIQPAKLEDSAVYLCASSSAGQGIGDTQYFGPGTRLTVL.

The chain links TRBV28 to TRBJ2-7; 8 nucleotides line up with TRBD1. CDR1 MDHEN and CDR2 SYDVKM come from the germline V gene. The CDR3 is 15 residues long. J gave up 7 bases and V 3 bases, and 11 bases lay outside the gene matches. CDR3 sequence: CASSLLAQGVKEQYF. CDR3 in DNA: TGTGCCAGCAGTTTGTTGGCACAGGGGGTCAAAGAGCAGTACTTC.

V is TRBV11-2 and J is TRBJ1-1; 9 positions agree with TRBD1. V lost 1 base, J lost 2 bases, and 11 bases stayed unmatched. The CDR3 consists of 18 residues. Germline values: CDR1 SGHAT, CDR2 FQNNGV. CDR3 sequence: CASSLVGQGSGRNTEAFF. The CDR3 DNA follows: TGTGCCAGCAGCTTAGTGGGACAGGGAAGCGGTCGTAACACTGAAGCTTTCTTT. Using reference TRBV11-2 and TRBJ1-1 for the parts outside the CDR3, the full variable domain is EAGVAQSPRYKIIEKRQSVAFWCNPISGHATLYWYQQILGQGPKLLIQFQNNGVVDDSQLPKDRFSAERLKGVDSTLKIQPAKLEDSAVYLCASSLVGQGSGRNTEAFFGQGTRLTVV.

CDR3 DNA sequence: TGCGCCAGCAGTAGAGGGGGTCCCGGGAACACTGAAGCTTTCTTT. Translation gives CASSRGGPGNTEAFF. The genes are TRBV10-1 and TRBJ1-1, with D possibly matching TRBD1 (6 bases). This CDR3 comprises 15 residues. Germline V gene lookup returns CDR1 WNHNN and CDR2 SYGVQD (reference sequence). The V end was cut by 5 bases, the J end by 1 base, with 14 bases between.

The V call is TRBV27, the J call TRBJ2-3; D not certain. The germline CDR1 and CDR2 sequences are MNHEY and SMNVEV (reference sequence). Trimming pared 3 bases from V and 0 bases from J, leaving 10 bases between. The CDR3 extends over 15 amino acids. The CDR3 nucleotides are TGTGCCAGCAGTTTTCGGTCGACTAGCACAGATACGCAGTATTTT. It encodes CASSFRSTSTDTQYF.

CDR3 DNA sequence: TGTGCCAGCAGCACCGAGGCCGGGGACTACAATGAGCAGTTCTTC. Its translation is CASSTEAGDYNEQFF. This chain links TRBV7-6 with TRBJ2-1; possibly TRBD2 for D (5 bases). CDR1 and CDR2 from the germline V gene are SGHVS and FNYEAQ. The CDR3 runs 15 residues. V was cut by 5 bases and J by 3 bases, with 14 bases left in between.

The rearrangement joins TRBV5-4 to TRBJ1-2; D is unresolved. V gave up 3 bases and J gave up 1 base, with 7 bases separating them. CDR3 size: 13 residues. Germline V lookup: CDR1 SGHNT, CDR2 YYREEE (reference sequence). The CDR3 sequence is CASSSGLNYGYTF. Written as DNA, the CDR3 is TGTGCCAGCAGCTCAGGACTTAACTATGGCTACACCTTC.

This chain connects TRBV4-1 to TRBJ1-5; tentative D call: TRBD1 (6 bases). V lost 0 bases to trimming and J lost 6 bases, with 15 bases between them. The CDR3 runs to 16 residues. Germline-derived CDR1 and CDR2 are MGHRA and YSYEKL. The CDR3 protein is CASSQEVITGSQPQHF. In DNA form, the CDR3 reads TGCGCCAGCAGCCAAGAAGTTATAACAGGGAGTCAGCCCCAGCATTTT.

This clone appeared a single time. The chain has TRBV19 and TRBJ2-7; 8 positions match TRBD1. After removal of 5 bases from V and 5 bases from J, the junction contained 11 bases not matched to a gene. The CDR3 has 15 residues. CDR1 is LNHDA and CDR2 is SQIVND in the germline V gene (reference sequence). CDR3: CASSGGQALKDEQYF. CDR3 sequence (DNA): TGTGCCAGTAGTGGGGGACAGGCTCTTAAGGACGAGCAGTACTTC.